Following are 14 T cell receptor beta chains from one sample sequenced in a study of PD-L1 blockade in urothelial cancer. Time point of the sample: peripheral blood 6 weeks after treatment start. Profiled with immunoSEQ multiplex PCR; TCRdb holds only in-frame clones, not every one. The table lists some 120,000 clones, 75% to 90% of them singletons. Sequenced material: PBMCs, taken around atezolizumab (anti-PD-L1) treatment. These receptor sequences come from a man in his 60s with urothelial cancer.

The V gene is TRBV6-5, the J gene TRBJ2-2, with D tentatively TRBD1 (6 bases). V was shortened by 1 base and J by 7 bases, with 10 bases between the two germline ends. CDR1 and CDR2 (germline): MNHEY, SVGAGI. CDR3 length: 14 amino acids. CDR3 DNA: TGTGCCAGCAGTTACTACAGGGATGGCGGGGAGCTGTTTTTT. Encoded protein: CASSYYRDGGELFF.

The chain uses TRBV7-3 and TRBJ2-1, with D unresolved. The CDR3 length is 16 residues. Deletions cut 1 base from V and 0 bases from J, with 10 bases between. Per germline, CDR1 SGHTA and CDR2 FQGTGA. The DNA for the CDR3 is TGTGCCAGCAGCTTAAATCCCGGTAGCTCCTACAATGAGCAGTTCTTC. Encoded protein: CASSLNPGSSYNEQFF.

The sample holds one count of this clone. This chain uses TRBV15 with TRBJ1-5; D gene ambiguous. CDR1 is LNHNV, CDR2 YYDKDF, per germline (reference sequence). The CDR3 totals 13 residues. V was clipped by 3 bases and J by 5 bases, with 8 bases between them. The CDR3 spells CATSRGRDQPQHF. The CDR3 DNA reads as TGTGCCACCAGCAGGGGGAGGGATCAGCCCCAGCATTTT.

This clone was counted once. The chain recombines TRBV9 with TRBJ2-7, with 8 bases lining up with TRBD2. Germline V gene data show CDR1 as SGDLS and CDR2 as YYNGEE. The CDR3 spans 14 residues. V gave up 2 bases and J gave up 3 bases; unmatched junction bases: 4. The CDR3 DNA reads as TGTGCCAGCAGCGTCGGGACTAGGGGCTACGAGCAGTACTTC. As protein: CASSVGTRGYEQYF.

This clone was seen once. This chain connects TRBV2 to TRBJ1-3, with D unclear. Per germline, CDR1 SNHLY and CDR2 FYNNEI. The CDR3 is made up of 14 amino acids. Trimming removed 6 bases from V and 3 bases from J, with 12 bases in between. The CDR3 spells CASSPTENGNTIYF. DNA for the CDR3: TGTGCCAGCAGCCCTACAGAGAATGGAAACACCATATATTTT.

The CDR3: CAISESGSGQTYSPLHF. DNA of the CDR3: TGTGCCATCAGTGAGTCGGGGTCGGGACAGACGTATTCACCCCTCCACTTT. The rearrangement uses TRBV10-3 and TRBJ1-6; 7 positions match TRBD1. Germline CDR1 is ENHRY and CDR2 is SYGVKD. The length of the CDR3 is 17 residues. Unmatched junction bases numbered 10, after V lost 0 bases and J lost 8 bases.

The rearrangement links TRBV28 to TRBJ2-3; TRBD1 matches at 9 bases. The CDR3 has 14 amino acids. The V segment lost 5 bases and the J segment 3 bases; nucleotides outside the gene matches: 3. Germline V gene lookup returns CDR1 MDHEN and CDR2 SYDVKM. CDR3 nucleotide sequence: TGTGCCAGCAGTCGACAGGGGGGAACAGATACGCAGTATTTT. Amino acids: CASSRQGGTDTQYF.

This clone came up once. The chain recombines TRBV18 with TRBJ2-6; D remains ambiguous. V was cut by 2 bases and J by 4 bases, with 9 bases left in between. The CDR3 sequence is 15 residues long. CDR1 KGHSH and CDR2 LQKENI come from the germline V gene. In nucleotides, the CDR3 is TGTGCCAGCTCACCATTGGGCGACGGGGCCAACGTCCTGACTTTC. Protein product: CASSPLGDGANVLTF. Based on the CDR3 plus reference TRBV18 and TRBJ2-6, the full variable domain is NAGVMQNPRHLVRRRGQEARLRCSPMKGHSHVYWYRQLPEEGLKFMVYLQKENIIDESGMPKERFSAEFPKEGPSILRIQQVVRGDSAAYFCASSPLGDGANVLTFGAGSRLTVL.

This chain connects TRBV5-1 to TRBJ1-5, with 9 bases identical to TRBD1. CDR1 is SGHRS, CDR2 YFSETQ, per germline. This CDR3 has 15 residues. V dropped 3 bases and J dropped 0; count of bases not matched to a gene: 1. This chain's CDR3 is CASSWTGDSNQPQHF. CDR3 coding DNA: TGCGCCAGCAGCTGGACAGGGGATAGCAATCAGCCCCAGCATTTT. The variable domain in full, with the rest retrieved from reference TRBV5-1 and TRBJ1-5, is KAGVTQTPRYLIKTRGQQVTLSCSPISGHRSVSWYQQTPGQGLQFLFEYFSETQRNKGNFPGRFSGRQFSNSRSEMNVSTLELGDSALYLCASSWTGDSNQPQHFGDGTRLSIL.

J is TRBJ2-2 and V is TRBV5-1; D call uncertain. V shed 0 bases and J shed 6 bases, with 15 bases lying between them. Germline V CDR1 and CDR2: SGHRS, YFSETQ. The CDR3 has 16 residues. As DNA, the CDR3 is TGCGCCAGCAGCTTGGGGAATAGCCTTGTAGCCGGGGAGCTGTTTTTT. Its translation is CASSLGNSLVAGELFF.

The rearrangement links TRBV2 to TRBJ2-7; a possible D gene is TRBD2 (6 bases). Trimming took 4 bases from V and 7 from J, leaving 17 bases between them. This CDR3 is 14 amino acids long. Per the germline V gene, CDR1 is SNHLY and CDR2 is FYNNEI. CDR3 sequence reads: CASSGPAGMGEQYF. The DNA for the CDR3 is TGTGCCAGCAGTGGTCCAGCGGGCATGGGGGAGCAGTACTTC.

This CDR3 reads CASIKTQPANTGELFF. The CDR3 region has the DNA TGTGCCAGTATTAAAACACAGCCCGCGAACACCGGGGAGCTGTTTTTT. The V call is TRBV19, the J call TRBJ2-2, with D unclear. This CDR3 has 16 residues. CDR1 and CDR2 (germline): LNHDA, SQIVND (reference sequence). The V end lost 7 bases, the J end lost 0 bases, and 15 bases lay between the germline ends. Complete variable domain (other parts from reference TRBV19 and TRBJ2-2): DGGITQSPKYLFRKEGQNVTLSCEQNLNHDAMYWYRQDPGQGLRLIYYSQIVNDFQKGDIAEGYSVSREKKESFPLTVTSAQKNPTAFYLCASIKTQPANTGELFFGEGSRLTVL.

This clone was observed a handful of times. This rearrangement joins TRBV28 to TRBJ1-2; D remains unclear. The V and J ends lost 6 bases and 5 bases respectively, with 7 bases between them. The CDR3 is made up of 11 amino acids. The V gene's germline CDR1 is MDHEN and CDR2 SYDVKM. Written as DNA, the CDR3 is TGTGCCAGCAGCCCTTCGTATGGCTACACCTTC. This encodes CASSPSYGYTF.

This chain joins TRBV21-1 and TRBJ1-6; TRBD1, the table's D call, lacks a check against the DNA. TRBV21-1 is tagged as a pseudogene. This CDR3 is 15 amino acids long. The CDR3 bases are TGTGCCAGCAGCAACCACGACAGGGGGGGTTCACCCCTCCACTTT. Its protein is CASSNHDRGGSPLHF.